These 3 T cell receptor beta chains originate from one sample sequenced in a study of OX40 agonist ivuxolimab in advanced cancers. Assay: immunoSEQ multiplex PCR; the TCRdb copy retains only in-frame clones and omits some. The sample shows tens of thousands of clones, 90% to 95% of them seen only once. Sample: CD4+ or CD8+ T cells sorted from blood, taken in a trial of the OX40 agonist ivuxolimab. The receptors derive from an adult with an advanced solid tumor such as melanoma, head and neck, liver or kidney cancer.

This rearrangement joins TRBV7-6 to TRBJ1-4, with a possible D match to TRBD1 (5 bases). The CDR3 has 20 amino acids. Germline-derived CDR1 and CDR2 are SGHVS and FNYEAQ. V lost 5 bases and J lost 0, with 25 bases in between. In DNA form, the CDR3 reads TGTGCCAGCAGCCCAACCTTTATCCAGGGAATACGATCAACTAATGAAAAACTGTTTTTT. It yields the protein CASSPTFIQGIRSTNEKLFF.

The chain has TRBV25-1 and TRBJ1-1; the match to TRBD1 covers 9 bases. This CDR3 has 16 amino acids. The V gene end was trimmed by 2 bases and the J gene end by 3 bases; junction bases not matched to a gene: 7. Germline CDR1 reads MGHDK; CDR2 reads SYGVNS. CDR3 bases: TGTGCCAGCAGTGAACTAACAGGGGGCGCCGACACTGAAGCTTTCTTT. It specifies CASSELTGGADTEAFF.

This chain connects TRBV21-1 to TRBJ2-2; the table's D call, TRBD1, has no DNA check behind it. TRBV21-1 represents a pseudogene. This CDR3 contains 17 residues. CDR3 coding DNA: TGTGCCAGCAGCAACCGGGCAGGGAAAGCGAACACCGGGGAGCTGTTTTTT. Translated, it gives CASSNRAGKANTGELFF.